One and the same sample provided the 15 T cell receptor beta chains below, sequenced in a study of T-cell reconstitution after alpha-beta-depleted transplantation in children (dated by TCRdb to the mid-2010s). Library preparation employed PCR. For sequencing, an Illumina HiSeq 2500 was employed. TCR library preparation used molecular barcoding, with unique molecular identifiers applied to normalize quantification of the TCRbeta repertoire. TCRdb reprocessed the public reads (quality trimming at Q25 with fastp, clone calling with MiXCR) and kept in-frame beta chains. Rows with one shared CDR3 protein collapse into an entry with the most common genes and DNA. The table for this sample lists approximately 230,000 distinct CDR3 sequences; about 24% of them were counted only once. The ten largest account for 4% to 5.5% of the sample. This sample's treatment or condition label indicates: allogeneic hematopoietic cell transplantation with graft depleted of TCRalphabeta T cells and CD19 B cells.

The sample here was PBMCs, mostly from graft donor cells, taken 360 days after TCRalphabeta/CD19-depleted stem cell transplant. All receptors come from a female patient aged 2-15 years who had a stem cell transplant for congenital amegakaryocytic thrombocytopenia, so the T cells may come from the graft donor.

This clonotype was seen many times. The V and J genes are TRBV10-3 and TRBJ2-3; 8 bases match TRBD1. Trimming removed 6 bases from V and 2 bases from J; junction bases left unmatched: 4. This CDR3 contains 14 residues. CDR1 and CDR2 (germline): ENHRY, SYGVKD. CDR3 region: CAISPGQDTDTQYF. The CDR3 DNA is TGTGCCATCAGCCCGGGACAGGACACAGATACGCAGTATTTT.

The chain carries TRBV28 and TRBJ1-2; D is ambiguous. The V and J ends lost 3 bases and 0 bases respectively, with 2 bases between them. There are 12 residues in the CDR3. Germline V gene data show CDR1 as MDHEN and CDR2 as SYDVKM. The CDR3 protein is CASSFPNYGYTF. Here the CDR3 DNA reads TGTGCCAGCAGTTTCCCTAACTATGGCTACACCTTC.

This clonotype came up many times. The rearrangement links TRBV28 to TRBJ2-1, with unresolved D. V lost 8 bases and J 8 bases, leaving 10 bases between the germline ends. The CDR3 is 11 amino acids. Germline assignment: CDR1 MDHEN and CDR2 SYDVKM. The CDR3 sequence: CASGPKDEQFF. CDR3 sequence (DNA): TGTGCCAGCGGACCTAAGGATGAGCAGTTCTTC.

The chain's CDR3 is CASSYSDLARGTEAFF. In DNA, the CDR3 is TGTGCCAGCAGTTACTCCGATCTAGCCCGAGGGACTGAAGCTTTCTTT. The gene calls are TRBV6-5 and TRBJ1-1, with D uncertain. V lost 0 bases to trimming and J lost 5 bases, with 16 bases between them. This CDR3 is built from 16 residues. The germline V gene encodes CDR1 MNHEY and CDR2 SVGAGI.

This chain links TRBV20-1 with TRBJ1-3; TRBD1 agrees at 10 bases. This CDR3 has 15 residues. After removal of 2 bases from V and 2 bases from J, the junction contained 3 bases not matched to a gene. Germline V CDR1 and CDR2: DFQATT, SNEGSKA (reference sequence). The CDR3 region is CSARTGTGAGNTIYF. Here the CDR3 DNA reads TGCAGTGCTAGAACCGGGACAGGGGCTGGAAACACCATATATTTT.

This clonotype was recorded a few times. V usage is TRBV11-2 and J usage is TRBJ2-5; 10 bases fit TRBD2. Germline CDR1 and CDR2: SGHAT and FQNNGV. The trim removed 0 bases at V and 4 bases at J, leaving 11 bases unmatched. The CDR3 runs to 18 residues. The CDR3 bases are TGTGCCAGCAGCTTAGATCCCCCCCAAGCGGGGGGGCTAGAGACCCAGTACTTC. Translated, it gives CASSLDPPQAGGLETQYF.

This clonotype was recorded a few times. The chain recombines TRBV12-3 or TRBV12-4 with TRBJ1-5, with 9 bases aligning to TRBD1. CDR3 size: 16 residues. V lost 0 bases, J lost 7 bases, and 7 bases stayed unmatched. The CDR3 DNA sequence: TGTGCCAGCAGTTTAGCGTGGGACAGGGCAAGGCAGCCCCAGCATTTT. Translation gives CASSLAWDRARQPQHF.

This clonotype is a singleton in its sample. The genes are TRBV3-1 and TRBJ2-1; perhaps TRBD2 as D (6 bases). CDR3 length equals 17 residues. The germline V gene encodes CDR1 LGHDT and CDR2 YNNKEL (reference sequence). V lost 3 bases and J 5 bases, leaving 20 bases between the germline ends. The CDR3 nucleotides are TGTGCCAGCAGCCACCCCCGAGGAGGCCCGGGGGACAATGAGCAGTTCTTC. This codes for CASSHPRGGPGDNEQFF.

Only a few counts were recorded for this clonotype. The chain combines TRBV7-8 with TRBJ2-6; possibly TRBD1 for D (6 bases). This CDR3 region has 19 residues. Deletions cut 6 bases from V and 0 bases from J, with 21 bases between. Germline values: CDR1 SGHVS, CDR2 FQNEAQ. The CDR3 reads CASRRTGTKKSSGANVLTF. The CDR3 bases are TGTGCCAGCAGACGGACCGGGACAAAAAAAAGCTCTGGGGCCAACGTCCTGACTTTC.

This clonotype was recorded a few times. The gene calls are TRBV5-1 and TRBJ2-3, with 8 bases fitting TRBD2. V was clipped by 1 base and J by 0 bases; unmatched bases: 7. In germline, CDR1 is SGHRS, CDR2 YFSETQ. This CDR3 spans 17 amino acids. CDR3 nucleotides: TGCGCCAGCAGCTTGAGGAGTGGCGGGGGGAGCACAGATACGCAGTATTTT. This translates into CASSLRSGGGSTDTQYF.

The chain recombines TRBV12-3 or TRBV12-4 with TRBJ2-7; 16 bases align to TRBD2. This CDR3 comprises 17 residues. V trimming: 6 bases; J trimming: 3 bases; junction bases outside the gene matches: 8. CDR3 in DNA: TGTGCCAGCAGGGGACTAGCGGGAGGGAAAAACAACTACGAGCAGTACTTC. Protein product: CASRGLAGGKNNYEQYF.

This clonotype was detected a few times. CDR3 in amino acids: CASSQGHGRVTDTQYF. The CDR3 DNA follows: TGCGCCAGCAGCCAAGGTCACGGAAGGGTCACAGATACGCAGTATTTT. The rearrangement links TRBV4-1 to TRBJ2-3; no firm D call. The CDR3 covers 16 residues. The ends were cut back, 1 base at V and 2 bases at J, with 13 bases in the middle. Per the germline V gene, CDR1 is MGHRA and CDR2 is YSYEKL.

The chain couples TRBV20-1 to TRBJ1-5, with TRBD1 as a possible D gene (6 bases). The V end was cut by 3 bases, the J end by 3 bases, with 15 bases between. The CDR3 runs 15 residues. Germline assignment: CDR1 DFQATT and CDR2 SNEGSKA (reference sequence). The CDR3 DNA reads as TGCAGTGCTAGCGACCTACAGGGCCCCAATCAGCCCCAGCATTTT. Translation: CSASDLQGPNQPQHF.

The sample holds a few counts of this clonotype. The V call is TRBV20-1, the J call TRBJ1-1; a possible D gene is TRBD1 (6 bases). The V end was cut by 5 bases, the J end by 6 bases, with 22 bases between. Germline V gene lookup returns CDR1 DFQATT and CDR2 SNEGSKA (reference sequence). The CDR3 has 15 residues. The CDR3 region is CSARRDTDYTPEAFF. Here the CDR3 DNA reads TGCAGTGCTCGCCGGGACACCGACTACACCCCTGAAGCTTTCTTT.

This clonotype appeared a few times. The J gene is TRBJ1-6, the V gene TRBV7-2, with D hard to call. Trimming removed 5 bases at V and 6 bases at J, with 20 bases between. This CDR3 has 17 residues. CDR1 SGHTA and CDR2 FQGNSA come from the germline V gene. This CDR3 is CASSKFASFRVNSPLHF. The CDR3, as DNA: TGTGCCAGCAGCAAGTTTGCCAGTTTCCGGGTTAATTCACCCCTCCACTTT.